The rows below give T cell receptor beta chains drawn from one sample of a study of blood T cell repertoires in COVID-19. Sequenced by immunoSEQ multiplex PCR; TCRdb stores in-frame clones only, minus some. Of around 300,000 clones listed, 70% to 90% are singletons. Sequenced input: peripheral blood. The source is a woman in her twenties or thirties who had recovered from COVID-19. Both conserved end residues are part of each CDR3. The D gene is left open where the match is weak. Some rows mark clone size as missing; the rest say once, few, many or name a class of expanded clone.

j_gene: TRBJ2-1
v_gene: TRBV19
d_gene: TRBD2
abundance: NA
CDR3nt: TGTGCCAGTAGGCTAGCGGGAGTCGGAAATGAGCAGTTCTTC
CDR3aa: CASRLAGVGNEQFF

j_gene: TRBJ1-4
v_gene: TRBV2
d_gene: NA
abundance: NA
CDR3nt: TGTGCCAGCAGTGAACCCGGGGGTGGGGAAAAACTGTTTTTT
CDR3aa: CASSEPGGGEKLFF

j_gene: TRBJ1-4
v_gene: TRBV28
d_gene: NA
abundance: NA
CDR3nt: TGTGCCAGCAGTCCTAGTTTAAATGAAAAACTGTTTTTT
CDR3aa: CASSPSLNEKLFF

j_gene: TRBJ1-5
v_gene: TRBV7-2
d_gene: TRBD1
abundance: NA
CDR3nt: TGTGCCAGCAGCTTAGCTGGACAGGGACACTCGAGCAATCAGCCCCAGCATTTT
CDR3aa: CASSLAGQGHSSNQPQHF

j_gene: TRBJ1-2
v_gene: TRBV15
d_gene: TRBD1
abundance: NA
CDR3nt: TGTGCCACCAGCAGAGATGGCGCACAGGGGAACTATGGCTACACCTTC
CDR3aa: CATSRDGAQGNYGYTF

j_gene: TRBJ1-3
v_gene: TRBV20-1
d_gene: NA
abundance: NA
CDR3nt: TGCAGTGCTAGTTCGGGGGGTGGAAACACCATATATTTT
CDR3aa: CSASSGGGNTIYF

j_gene: TRBJ1-1
v_gene: TRBV5-1
d_gene: TRBD1
abundance: once
CDR3nt: TGCGCCAGCAGCATCCAGGGGGTTGGGTTAAACACTGAAGCTTTCTTT
CDR3aa: CASSIQGVGLNTEAFF

j_gene: TRBJ2-1
v_gene: TRBV27
d_gene: TRBD1
abundance: NA
CDR3nt: TGTGCCAGCAGTGCCCGGACAGGGGCGCAGTTCTTC
CDR3aa: CASSARTGAQFF

j_gene: TRBJ2-5
v_gene: TRBV5-1
d_gene: TRBD1
abundance: NA
CDR3nt: TGCGCCAGCAGCCCCGAGACAGGGGCAGAGACCCAGTACTTC
CDR3aa: CASSPETGAETQYF

j_gene: TRBJ2-5
v_gene: TRBV5-6
d_gene: TRBD2
abundance: NA
CDR3nt: TGTGCCAGCAGCTCCAAGCGGGGGGCCACAGGGGCCCAGTACTTC
CDR3aa: CASSSKRGATGAQYF

j_gene: TRBJ2-7
v_gene: TRBV30
d_gene: NA
abundance: NA
CDR3nt: TGTGCCTGGGGACGGGACACCCTCGGCTCCTACGAGCAGTACTTC
CDR3aa: CAWGRDTLGSYEQYF

j_gene: TRBJ2-5
v_gene: TRBV20-1
d_gene: NA
abundance: NA
CDR3nt: TGCAGTGCTAGAGATCTAGGGACCCAGTACTTC
CDR3aa: CSARDLGTQYF

j_gene: TRBJ2-7
v_gene: TRBV5-8
d_gene: TRBD2
abundance: NA
CDR3nt: TGTGCCAGCAGCTTGGAGCGGGGTTGGGACGAGCAGTACTTC
CDR3aa: CASSLERGWDEQYF

j_gene: TRBJ2-7
v_gene: TRBV29-1
d_gene: NA
abundance: NA
CDR3nt: TGCAGCGTGGCGAAACAGGGTACAGACGAGCAGTACTTC
CDR3aa: CSVAKQGTDEQYF

j_gene: TRBJ2-1
v_gene: TRBV9
d_gene: NA
abundance: NA
CDR3nt: TGTGCCAGCAGCGTAGCTTGGAAAGGAGTCAATGAGCAGTTCTTC
CDR3aa: CASSVAWKGVNEQFF

j_gene: TRBJ1-5
v_gene: TRBV2
d_gene: NA
abundance: once
CDR3nt: TGTGCCAGCAGTCCTTGGACACCTGGTACCCAGCCCCAGCATTTT
CDR3aa: CASSPWTPGTQPQHF

j_gene: TRBJ1-3
v_gene: TRBV4-3
d_gene: NA
abundance: few
CDR3nt: TGCGCCAGCAGCCAAGACAGGGCTAGAAACACCATATATTTT
CDR3aa: CASSQDRARNTIYF

j_gene: TRBJ1-2
v_gene: TRBV21-1
d_gene: NA
abundance: NA
CDR3nt: TGTGCCAGCGGAGGGACGGGGACTAACTATGGCTACACCTTC
CDR3aa: CASGGTGTNYGYTF

j_gene: TRBJ2-7
v_gene: TRBV4-1
d_gene: NA
abundance: NA
CDR3nt: TGCGCCAGCAGCCAAGATGCCAGGCGCGAGCAGTACTTC
CDR3aa: CASSQDARREQYF

j_gene: TRBJ2-5
v_gene: TRBV7-9
d_gene: TRBD1
abundance: NA
CDR3nt: TGTGCCAGCAGCACAATACAGGGGCACCAAGAGACCCAGTACTTC
CDR3aa: CASSTIQGHQETQYF

j_gene: TRBJ2-7
v_gene: TRBV11-2
d_gene: TRBD2
abundance: NA
CDR3nt: TGTGCCAGCAGGGGGACTAGCGGGGGGAAACCCACCTACGAGCAGTACTTC
CDR3aa: CASRGTSGGKPTYEQYF

j_gene: TRBJ2-7
v_gene: TRBV4-3
d_gene: NA
abundance: NA
CDR3nt: TGCGCCAGCAGCCCCCTCCTAGGCGAGGCCTACGAGCAGTACTTC
CDR3aa: CASSPLLGEAYEQYF

j_gene: TRBJ1-5
v_gene: TRBV28
d_gene: NA
abundance: NA
CDR3nt: TGTGCCAGCAGTTTAATCCAGGGCGTGGGTCAGCCCCAGCATTTT
CDR3aa: CASSLIQGVGQPQHF

j_gene: TRBJ2-3
v_gene: TRBV19
d_gene: TRBD1
abundance: NA
CDR3nt: TGTGCCAGTACCGGGACAGGGGGCACAGATACGCAGTATTTT
CDR3aa: CASTGTGGTDTQYF

j_gene: TRBJ2-3
v_gene: TRBV4-1
d_gene: NA
abundance: NA
CDR3nt: TGCGCCAGCAGCCAAGAGGCCCGTGATACGCAGTATTTT
CDR3aa: CASSQEARDTQYF

j_gene: TRBJ2-5
v_gene: TRBV12-5
d_gene: NA
abundance: NA
CDR3nt: TGTGCTAGTGGTCTAGACAAGGGGGAGACCCAGTACTTC
CDR3aa: CASGLDKGETQYF

j_gene: TRBJ2-2
v_gene: TRBV19
d_gene: NA
abundance: NA
CDR3nt: TGTGCCAGTAGTATATCGGGATTCACCGGGGAGCTGTTTTTT
CDR3aa: CASSISGFTGELFF

j_gene: TRBJ2-1
v_gene: TRBV27
d_gene: NA
abundance: NA
CDR3nt: TGTGCCAGCAGTCCCCTTGGGGCGGTCAGCTCCTACAATGAGCAGTTCTTC
CDR3aa: CASSPLGAVSSYNEQFF

j_gene: TRBJ2-1
v_gene: TRBV5-1
d_gene: NA
abundance: NA
CDR3nt: TGCGCCAGCAGCGTGGGGGCCCTCAATGAGCAGTTCTTC
CDR3aa: CASSVGALNEQFF

j_gene: TRBJ2-7
v_gene: TRBV7-2
d_gene: TRBD2
abundance: once
CDR3nt: TGTGCCAGCAGCTTACGAGGGAGGGCCAACGAGCAGTACTTC
CDR3aa: CASSLRGRANEQYF

j_gene: TRBJ1-2
v_gene: TRBV5-1
d_gene: TRBD1
abundance: NA
CDR3nt: TGCGCCAGCAGCACAAATACCGGGACAGCCCTTACGAACACCTTC
CDR3aa: CASSTNTGTALTNTF

j_gene: TRBJ2-2
v_gene: TRBV7-2
d_gene: TRBD2
abundance: NA
CDR3nt: TGTGCCAGCAGCTCCCGAGCGGGGGCCTACACCGGGGAGCTGTTTTTT
CDR3aa: CASSSRAGAYTGELFF

j_gene: TRBJ2-3
v_gene: TRBV28
d_gene: TRBD2
abundance: NA
CDR3nt: TGTGCCAGCAGTTTATTTCCAGCGGGAGTCACAGATACGCAGTATTTT
CDR3aa: CASSLFPAGVTDTQYF

j_gene: TRBJ2-1
v_gene: TRBV2
d_gene: TRBD2
abundance: few
CDR3nt: TGTGCCAGCAGTGAAGAACAGCGGGGGGGCTACAATGAGCAGTTCTTC
CDR3aa: CASSEEQRGGYNEQFF

j_gene: TRBJ2-3
v_gene: TRBV27
d_gene: TRBD2
abundance: NA
CDR3nt: TGTGCCAGCAGTCTAAGGGGTGGTCGGGAGGCGACAGATACGCAGTATTTT
CDR3aa: CASSLRGGREATDTQYF

j_gene: TRBJ1-1
v_gene: TRBV5-1
d_gene: TRBD1
abundance: NA
CDR3nt: TGCGCCAGCAGCTTGGACACAGGGGCCACTGAAGCTTTCTTT
CDR3aa: CASSLDTGATEAFF

j_gene: TRBJ2-2
v_gene: TRBV7-9
d_gene: NA
abundance: few
CDR3nt: TGTGCCAGCAGCTTTAGGGGTACAGGGGAGCTGTTTTTT
CDR3aa: CASSFRGTGELFF

j_gene: TRBJ2-3
v_gene: TRBV3-1/TRBV3-2
d_gene: TRBD2
abundance: NA
CDR3nt: TGTGCCAGCAGCCAAGTACTAGCGGGAGGCACAGATACGCAGTATTTT
CDR3aa: CASSQVLAGGTDTQYF

j_gene: TRBJ1-2
v_gene: TRBV10-3
d_gene: NA
abundance: NA
CDR3nt: TGTGCCAGCGGGCCTCGATCAGCAGCGAGTGGCTACACCTTC
CDR3aa: CASGPRSAASGYTF

j_gene: TRBJ2-7
v_gene: TRBV10-1
d_gene: NA
abundance: NA
CDR3nt: TGCGCCAGCAGTGAGTCGTCCAGATACGAGCAGTACTTC
CDR3aa: CASSESSRYEQYF

j_gene: TRBJ2-5
v_gene: TRBV28
d_gene: NA
abundance: NA
CDR3nt: TGTGCCAGCAGTTTTATTGGTAGGGGCCAAGAGACCCAGTACTTC
CDR3aa: CASSFIGRGQETQYF

j_gene: TRBJ2-1
v_gene: TRBV7-2
d_gene: NA
abundance: once
CDR3nt: TGTGCCAGCAGCTTAAGTCGGTCAGGGCAGTTCTTC
CDR3aa: CASSLSRSGQFF

j_gene: TRBJ1-1
v_gene: TRBV5-4
d_gene: NA
abundance: NA
CDR3nt: TGTGCCAGCAGCCCACAGGGCACTGAAGCTTTCTTT
CDR3aa: CASSPQGTEAFF

j_gene: TRBJ2-2
v_gene: TRBV7-3
d_gene: TRBD1
abundance: NA
CDR3nt: TGTGCCAGCAGCCCGGACAGGGAGTTGACCGGGGAGCTGTTTTTT
CDR3aa: CASSPDRELTGELFF

j_gene: TRBJ1-2
v_gene: TRBV12-5
d_gene: TRBD1
abundance: NA
CDR3nt: TGTGCTAGTGGTTTGGCTCGAGTGACAGGGACCTATGGCTACACCTTC
CDR3aa: CASGLARVTGTYGYTF

j_gene: TRBJ1-5
v_gene: TRBV6-1
d_gene: TRBD1
abundance: NA
CDR3nt: TGTGCCAGCAGTGAAGGTAGACAGGGAGGCTCGCCCCAGCATTTT
CDR3aa: CASSEGRQGGSPQHF

j_gene: TRBJ2-3
v_gene: TRBV10-1
d_gene: NA
abundance: NA
CDR3nt: TGCGCCAGCGCTACAGGGCCAGATACGCAGTATTTT
CDR3aa: CASATGPDTQYF

j_gene: TRBJ2-7
v_gene: TRBV9
d_gene: TRBD2
abundance: NA
CDR3nt: TGTGCCAGCAGCGAAGGACTAGCGGGAGCCGAGCAGTACTTC
CDR3aa: CASSEGLAGAEQYF

j_gene: TRBJ1-3
v_gene: TRBV6-2/TRBV6-3
d_gene: NA
abundance: NA
CDR3nt: TGTGCCAGCAGTTACGGAGGCAGGGGATCCGGAAACACCATATATTTT
CDR3aa: CASSYGGRGSGNTIYF

j_gene: TRBJ2-7
v_gene: TRBV7-2
d_gene: TRBD2
abundance: few
CDR3nt: TGTGCCAGCAGCACCGGGACTATCAGCTACGAGCAGTACTTC
CDR3aa: CASSTGTISYEQYF

j_gene: TRBJ2-7
v_gene: TRBV27
d_gene: TRBD1
abundance: NA
CDR3nt: TGTGCCAGCAGTTCTGGACAGGGCGCCTACGAGCAGTACTTC
CDR3aa: CASSSGQGAYEQYF

j_gene: TRBJ2-7
v_gene: TRBV19
d_gene: NA
abundance: NA
CDR3nt: TGTGCCAGTAGTATGTTTTGGGGGCCATACGAGCAGTACTTC
CDR3aa: CASSMFWGPYEQYF

j_gene: TRBJ2-7
v_gene: TRBV7-2
d_gene: TRBD2
abundance: NA
CDR3nt: TGTGCCAGCAGCCAGACTAGCGGGGGATTCTACGAGCAGTACTTC
CDR3aa: CASSQTSGGFYEQYF